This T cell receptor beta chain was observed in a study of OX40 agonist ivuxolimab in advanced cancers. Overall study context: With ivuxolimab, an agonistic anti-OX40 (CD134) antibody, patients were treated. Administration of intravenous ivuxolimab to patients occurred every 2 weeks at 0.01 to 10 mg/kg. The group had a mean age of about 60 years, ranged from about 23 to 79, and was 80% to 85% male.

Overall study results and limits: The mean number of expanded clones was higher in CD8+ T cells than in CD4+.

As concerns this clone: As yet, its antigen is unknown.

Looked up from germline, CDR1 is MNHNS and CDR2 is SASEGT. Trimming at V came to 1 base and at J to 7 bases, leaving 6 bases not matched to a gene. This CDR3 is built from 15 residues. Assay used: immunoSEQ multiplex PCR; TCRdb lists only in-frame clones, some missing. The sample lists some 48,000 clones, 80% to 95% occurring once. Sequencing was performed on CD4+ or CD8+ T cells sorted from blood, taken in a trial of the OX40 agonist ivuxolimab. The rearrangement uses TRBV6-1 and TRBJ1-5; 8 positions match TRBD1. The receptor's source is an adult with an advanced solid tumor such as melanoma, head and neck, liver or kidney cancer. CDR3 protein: CASSEDRGDGQPQHF. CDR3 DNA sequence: TGTGCCAGCAGTGAAGACAGGGGGGACGGACAGCCCCAGCATTTT.